This paragraph reports one T cell receptor beta chain. Its cognate antigen is unknown. This entry is derived from a study of spatial heterogeneity in lung cancer. The overall study: The count of detected beta-chain sequences consistently exceeded that of alpha-chain sequences. Study-wide results and caveats: TCRs found ubiquitously expanded in tumor appeared in blood more at resection than at follow-up.

TCR cDNA molecules each carried a unique molecular identifier. MiXCR was run by TCRdb on the 5' RACE reads, yielding one entry per CDR3 protein. The data hold 26,000 or so distinct CDR3 sequences, with roughly 12% observed a single time. Specified time point: sample taken at primary tumor resection. Unsorted samples of tumor, nontumor lung or frozen PBMC had their whole RNA sequenced. The donors were about 67 patients with non-small cell lung cancer that was early-stage and untreated. The CDR3 is 14 amino acids. After removal of 6 bases from V and 2 bases from J, the junction contained 8 bases not matched to a gene. Germline CDR1 DFQATT, CDR2 SNEGSKA (reference sequence).

This chain uses TRBV20-1 with TRBJ1-2; TRBD1 aligns across 8 bases. This clonotype originated in a female donor with early-stage non-small cell lung cancer. The sample in question was PBMCs, obtained at surgery. CDR3 residues: CSAPKQGANYGYTF. DNA for the CDR3: TGCAGTGCCCCTAAGCAGGGGGCGAACTATGGCTACACCTTC.